Listed below are T cell receptor beta chains from one sample, sequenced in a study of blood T cell repertoires in COVID-19. TCRdb's table, derived via immunoSEQ multiplex PCR, lists solely in-frame clones and lacks some. In the table there are fewer than 200,000 clones, 80% to 85% of which are singletons. Sequencing was carried out using peripheral blood. These receptors were collected from a woman aged 65 to 85 with COVID-19, enrolled during active disease. Both conserved end residues are part of each CDR3.

j_call | v_call | cdr3_aa
TRBJ2-5 | TRBV24-1 | CATSDLQGAETQYF
TRBJ1-5 | TRBV5-5 | CASSLSRGGNQPQHF
TRBJ2-1 | TRBV5-1 | CASSLGGTGIANEQFF
TRBJ2-7 | TRBV25-1 | CASSIRTEGEQYF
TRBJ1-5 | TRBV5-8 | CASSPRDRSNQPQHF
TRBJ2-3 | TRBV29-1 | CSGNRDTDTQYF
TRBJ1-6 | TRBV21-1 | CASSKARTGANSPLHF
TRBJ2-2 | TRBV6-6 | CASRGTSGRTGELFF
TRBJ2-7 | TRBV18 | CASSPVAYEQYF
TRBJ2-1 | TRBV5-4 | CASSLTGGSYNEQFF
TRBJ2-1 | TRBV11-3 | CASSLEGGQTYNEQFF
TRBJ1-2 | TRBV25-1 | CASSELDSSYGYTF
TRBJ1-2 | TRBV18 | CASSPRGESGYGYTF
TRBJ2-1 | TRBV19 | CASRGSSGTNGEQFF
TRBJ2-1 | TRBV7-3 | CASSREGGRNEQFF
TRBJ2-1 | TRBV10-3 | CAIRGNRYNEQFF
TRBJ2-3 | TRBV5-3 | CATMEPGQGSTDTQYF
TRBJ1-2 | TRBV5-1 | CASSSATRASPGDYGYTF
TRBJ2-7 | TRBV20-1 | CSASPSGSKSYEQYF
TRBJ1-1 | TRBV19 | CASAGSPREDRSNTEAFF
TRBJ2-4 | TRBV4-3 | CASSQERYLEGTTKNIQYF
TRBJ1-6 | TRBV18 | CASSAGTGRNSPLHF
TRBJ2-3 | TRBV5-5 | CASSFLSGSGTQYF
TRBJ1-3 | TRBV5-1 | CASSLIGSGNTIYF
TRBJ2-7 | TRBV7-2 | CASSYSATGGIYEQYF